These 26 T cell receptor beta chains were sequenced from one sample in a study of early T cells in non-severe SARS-CoV-2 infection. TCRdb passed the 5' RACE reads through MiXCR, listing each CDR3 protein once. The sample shows more than 50,000 distinct CDR3 sequences, about 5.6% of them seen only once. Sequencing used whole blood. These receptors all come from an adult who was a healthcare worker with PCR-confirmed SARS-CoV-2 infection or an uninfected control (not recorded which).

This clonotype has only a few counts. The V gene is TRBV5-1, the J gene TRBJ1-5; maybe TRBD1 (5 bases). Between the trimmed V and J ends, which lost 0 bases and 5 bases, there was a span of 12 bases. Per germline, CDR1 SGHRS and CDR2 YFSETQ. This CDR3 is built from 15 residues. CDR3 amino acids: CASSLAGDRYQPQHF. CDR3 in DNA: TGCGCCAGCAGCTTGGCGGGGGACCGCTATCAGCCCCAGCATTTT.

This clonotype was counted a few times. The chain joins TRBV6-6 to TRBJ1-6, with D uncertain. Looked up from germline, CDR1 is MNHNY and CDR2 is SVGAGI (reference sequence). This CDR3 has 15 amino acids. V lost 5 bases, J lost 0 bases, and 8 bases lay in between. The CDR3 sequence: CASSPLSSYNSPLHF. As DNA, the CDR3 is TGTGCCAGCAGTCCCCTGAGCTCCTATAATTCACCCCTCCACTTT.

This clonotype was picked up many times. V gene TRBV5-4 combines with J gene TRBJ1-1; D ambiguous. The CDR3 consists of 15 residues. Germline assignment: CDR1 SGHNT and CDR2 YYREEE (reference sequence). V was clipped by 3 bases and J by 5 bases, with 17 bases between them. The CDR3 reads CASSSGIGWRTEAFF. CDR3 bases: TGTGCCAGCAGCTCGGGAATCGGTTGGAGGACTGAAGCTTTCTTT. Drawing the rest from reference TRBV5-4 and TRBJ1-1, the complete variable domain is ETGVTQSPTHLIKTRGQQVTLRCSSQSGHNTVSWYQQALGQGPQFIFQYYREEENGRGNFPPRFSGLQFPNYSSELNVNALELDDSALYLCASSSGIGWRTEAFFGQGTRLTVV.

This clonotype was observed a handful of times. V is TRBV20-1 and J is TRBJ1-1; D remains unclear. The V gene's germline CDR1 is DFQATT and CDR2 SNEGSKA (reference sequence). Deletions cut 6 bases from V and 1 base from J, with 9 bases between. The length of the CDR3 is 12 residues. DNA for the CDR3: TGCAGTGCCACCAGACCGAACACTGAAGCTTTCTTT. Translated, it gives CSATRPNTEAFF.

This clonotype has a count of ten or more. The V call is TRBV20-1, the J call TRBJ2-3; possibly TRBD2 for D (6 bases). With 5 bases removed from V and 4 bases from J, the gap between germline ends came to 16 bases. Germline V gene data show CDR1 as DFQATT and CDR2 as SNEGSKA (reference sequence). The CDR3 sequence is 14 residues long. The CDR3, as DNA: TGCAGTGCTGATACTAGCCGTAAGGCAGATACGCAGTATTTT. Translated, it gives CSADTSRKADTQYF.

This clonotype came up many times. CDR3 residues: CAWSPRIDTQYF. The CDR3 DNA reads TGTGCCTGGAGCCCCAGGATAGATACGCAGTATTTT. The rearrangement uses TRBV30 and TRBJ2-3; no reliable D call. The CDR3 sequence is 12 residues long. CDR1 and CDR2 (germline): GTSNPN, SVGIG (reference sequence). V was cut by 3 bases and J by 5 bases, with 9 bases left in between.

This clonotype was recorded many times. V is TRBV4-1 and J is TRBJ2-1; 8 bases line up with TRBD2. J was trimmed by 2 bases and V by 4 bases; bases with no gene match: 1. This CDR3 comprises 14 residues. CDR1 is MGHRA, CDR2 YSYEKL, per germline. The CDR3: CASSPTSAYNEQFF. DNA of the CDR3: TGCGCCAGCAGCCCGACTAGCGCCTACAATGAGCAGTTCTTC.

There are many counts of this clonotype. V and J are TRBV18 and TRBJ1-4; 7 bases match TRBD1. This CDR3 has 16 residues. V lost 6 bases, J lost 5 bases, and 12 bases stayed unmatched. Germline CDR1 reads KGHSH; CDR2 reads LQKENI. CDR3 in DNA: TGTGCCAGCTCGCCGTCGAGGGGACAGTACAATGAAAAACTGTTTTTT. Its protein product is CASSPSRGQYNEKLFF.

This clonotype has ten or more counts. V usage is TRBV27 and J usage is TRBJ2-2; D is perhaps TRBD2 (6 bases). The CDR3 has 15 residues. V was trimmed by 3 bases and J by 5 bases, leaving 13 bases between them. Germline assignment: CDR1 MNHEY and CDR2 SMNVEV (reference sequence). CDR3 DNA sequence: TGTGCCAGCAGTTTGGGAGCGGGTTCGACCGGGGAGCTGTTTTTT. Its translation is CASSLGAGSTGELFF.

This clonotype has a count of ten or more. The V call is TRBV7-8, the J call TRBJ2-2; D may be TRBD2 (6 bases). The CDR3 length is 15 residues. The germline gives CDR1 SGHVS, CDR2 FQNEAQ. V was shortened by 5 bases and J by 3 bases, with 13 bases between the two germline ends. The CDR3 is CASSPRGGDTGELFF. In DNA form, the CDR3 reads TGTGCCAGCAGCCCCCGGGGAGGCGACACCGGGGAGCTGTTTTTT.

There are many counts of this clonotype. The junction differs from germline at one of its ends, possibly a read error. V gene TRBV7-7 combines with J gene TRBJ2-3, with D possibly being TRBD1 (5 bases). The CDR3 extends over 15 amino acids. Looked up from germline, CDR1 is SSHAT and CDR2 is FNYEAQ (reference sequence). Here the CDR3 reads CASSLEGASGDTQYF. CDR3 bases: TGTGCTAGCAGCTTAGAAGGGGCGTCGGGAGATACGCAGTATTTT.

In its sample, this clonotype was seen many times. J is TRBJ2-7 and V is TRBV29-1, with a weak D call TRBD1 (5 bases). The CDR3 contains 14 residues. The germline CDR1 and CDR2 sequences are SQVTM and ANQGSEA. V was cut by 1 base and J by 2 bases, with 12 bases left in between. Here the CDR3 DNA reads TGCAGCGTTGAAGGGGAAGGGGTCCCCTACGAGCAGTACTTC. It codes for CSVEGEGVPYEQYF.

At least ten counts were recorded for this clonotype. J is TRBJ2-7 and V is TRBV6-5, with TRBD1 matching 11 bases. The CDR3 spans 16 residues. From germline, CDR1 is MNHEY and CDR2 SVGAGI. The J segment lost 4 bases and the V segment lost 0 bases, leaving 5 bases of the junction unmatched. CDR3 coding DNA: TGTGCCAGCAGTTACTCCCGGGACAGGGGGACGTACGAGCAGTACTTC. Its translation: CASSYSRDRGTYEQYF.

This clonotype was recorded at least ten times. The rearrangement links TRBV10-3 to TRBJ2-2; D is undetermined. The CDR3 sequence is 16 residues long. From germline, CDR1 is ENHRY and CDR2 SYGVKD. V dropped 2 bases and J dropped 1 base, with 11 bases sitting between them. The CDR3: CAISERMLMNTGELFF. CDR3 DNA: TGTGCCATCAGTGAGAGAATGCTCATGAACACCGGGGAGCTGTTTTTT.

This clonotype was picked up a small number of times. CDR3 nucleotides: TGTGCCAGCAGCGCCGGGATTCTAGCCAAAAACATTCAGTACTTC. This sequence encodes CASSAGILAKNIQYF. The chain links TRBV9 to TRBJ2-4; D might be TRBD2 (5 bases). V was clipped by 3 bases and J by 0 bases, with 10 bases between them. The CDR3 runs to 15 residues. CDR1 SGDLS and CDR2 YYNGEE come from the germline V gene. The full variable domain, with the rest looked up from reference TRBV9 and TRBJ2-4, is DSGVTQTPKHLITATGQRVTLRCSPRSGDLSVYWYQQSLDQGLQFLIQYYNGEERAKGNILERFSAQQFPDLHSELNLSSLELGDSALYFCASSAGILAKNIQYFGAGTRLSVL.

This clonotype was picked up many times. The CDR3, as DNA: TGTGCCTGGAGTGCCCCCGCGGGTCGGAAAAATCAGCCCCAGCATTTT. Amino acid sequence: CAWSAPAGRKNQPQHF. V is TRBV30 and J is TRBJ1-5, with D unclear. The CDR3 consists of 16 residues. Trimming removed 1 base from V and 4 bases from J, with 17 bases in between. CDR1 is GTSNPN and CDR2 is SVGIG in the germline V gene (reference sequence).

At least ten counts were recorded for this clonotype. This chain joins TRBV7-9 and TRBJ1-1; D possibly corresponds to TRBD1 (6 bases). Trimming pared 5 bases from V and 6 bases from J, leaving 10 bases between. The CDR3 sequence is 12 residues long. Germline CDR1 is SEHNR and CDR2 is FQNEAQ (reference sequence). The CDR3 spells CASSQDRPEAFF. In DNA, the CDR3 is TGTGCCAGCAGCCAAGACAGGCCTGAAGCTTTCTTT.

This clonotype was counted at least ten times. The CDR3, as DNA: TGCAGCGTTGGGAGCGGGGAGCTGTTTTTT. This encodes CSVGSGELFF. The rearrangement joins TRBV29-1 to TRBJ2-2, with D unclear. Germline V lookup: CDR1 SQVTM, CDR2 ANQGSEA. The CDR3 consists of 10 residues. V was shortened by 4 bases and J by 7 bases, with 4 bases between the two germline ends.

This clonotype came up many times. The CDR3 DNA reads TGTGCCAGCAGTGAATCTGCAGACACCTCTAACTATGGCTACACCTTC. It translates to CASSESADTSNYGYTF. The rearrangement links TRBV25-1 to TRBJ1-2, with no clear D. The length of the CDR3 is 16 residues. V was cut by 1 base and J by 0 bases, with 12 bases left in between. From germline, CDR1 is MGHDK and CDR2 SYGVNS.

This clonotype appeared many times. The gene calls are TRBV9 and TRBJ2-7, with 11 bases lining up with TRBD2. Germline V lookup: CDR1 SGDLS, CDR2 YYNGEE. The CDR3 loop spans 13 amino acids. With 5 bases clipped from V and 6 bases from J, the junction kept 4 bases outside the gene matches. CDR3 coding DNA: TGTGCCAGCAGACTAGCGGGGGTAGGCGAGCAGTACTTC. Translated, it gives CASRLAGVGEQYF. The complete variable domain, with remaining parts taken from reference TRBV9 and TRBJ2-7, reads DSGVTQTPKHLITATGQRVTLRCSPRSGDLSVYWYQQSLDQGLQFLIQYYNGEERAKGNILERFSAQQFPDLHSELNLSSLELGDSALYFCASRLAGVGEQYFGPGTRLTVT.

At least ten counts were recorded for this clonotype. The rearrangement joins TRBV24-1 to TRBJ1-1, with TRBD1 as a possible D gene (5 bases). Germline V lookup: CDR1 KGHDR, CDR2 SFDVKD. V shed 8 bases and J shed 2 bases, with 17 bases lying between them. The CDR3 has 15 amino acids. CDR3 amino acids: CATNPRGGTNTEAFF. The DNA for the CDR3 is TGTGCCACCAACCCTCGGGGAGGGACCAACACTGAAGCTTTCTTT.

V usage is TRBV4-3 and J usage is TRBJ1-6; TRBD1 agrees at 7 bases. CDR3 length equals 17 residues. V shed 4 bases, J shed 0 bases, and the junction held 6 bases outside the gene matches. Per the germline V gene, CDR1 is LGHNA and CDR2 is YSLEER. CDR3 amino acids: CASSPGTASSYNSPLHF. The CDR3 bases are TGCGCCAGCAGCCCCGGGACAGCCAGCTCCTATAATTCACCCCTCCACTTT.

J is TRBJ1-4 and V is TRBV12-3 or TRBV12-4, with D maybe TRBD1 (5 bases). CDR3 size: 16 residues. Trimming left V 5 bases short and J 5 bases short, with 18 bases between. CDR3 amino acids: CASSHLHRDPNEKLFF. In DNA form, the CDR3 reads TGTGCCAGCAGTCATCTTCACCGGGACCCAAATGAAAAACTGTTTTTT.

Details on this clonotype: This clone may be a read error of a much larger clone one base away. This chain connects TRBV30 to TRBJ1-4; D gene unclear. The CDR3 loop spans 14 amino acids. Trimming left V 2 bases short and J 7 bases short, with 14 bases between. Looked up from germline, CDR1 is GTSNPN and CDR2 is SVGIG (reference sequence). The CDR3 DNA reads as TGTGCCTGGAGTCGCTCCTGCGGAGGTGAAAAACTGTTTTTT. Protein sequence: CAWSRSCGGEKLFF.

The sample holds a few counts of this clonotype. V usage is TRBV29-1 and J usage is TRBJ1-4, with D perhaps matching TRBD1 (6 bases). The CDR3 extends over 13 amino acids. V was cut by 6 bases and J by 8 bases, with 16 bases left in between. From germline, CDR1 is SQVTM and CDR2 ANQGSEA. CDR3 loop: CSVKRGVSEKLFF. The CDR3, as DNA: TGCAGCGTCAAAAGGGGGGTTTCAGAAAAACTGTTTTTT.

This clonotype was observed at least ten times. V and J are TRBV9 and TRBJ2-3; TRBD2 agrees at 11 bases. The CDR3 is 16 residues long. Losses at the gene ends were 4 bases for V and 5 bases for J; bases not matched to a gene: 9. CDR1 and CDR2 (germline): SGDLS, YYNGEE. Here the CDR3 reads CASSISGGATRDTQYF. The CDR3 nucleotides are TGTGCCAGCAGCATTAGCGGGGGGGCCACCCGAGATACGCAGTATTTT.